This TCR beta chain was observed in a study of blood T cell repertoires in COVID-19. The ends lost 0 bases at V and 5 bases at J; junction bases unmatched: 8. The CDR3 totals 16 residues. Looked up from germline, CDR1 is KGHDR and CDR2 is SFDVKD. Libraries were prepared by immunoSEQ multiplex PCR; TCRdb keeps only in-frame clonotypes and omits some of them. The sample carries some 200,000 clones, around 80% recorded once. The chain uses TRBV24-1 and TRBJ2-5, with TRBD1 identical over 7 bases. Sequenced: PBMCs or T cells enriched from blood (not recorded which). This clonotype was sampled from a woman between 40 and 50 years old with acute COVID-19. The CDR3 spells CATSDLQGEGDETQYF. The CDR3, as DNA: TGTGCCACCAGTGATTTGCAGGGGGAAGGGGACGAGACCCAGTACTTC.